A selection of T cell receptor beta chains follows, all from one sample in a study of T cell changes during pregnancy in multiple sclerosis. Generated by immunoSEQ multiplex PCR, the TCRdb table keeps only in-frame clones and is missing some. The sample lists tens of thousands of clones, over 85% seen once, with about 2% in the top ten. The sample was peripheral blood, taken in the second trimester of pregnancy. The receptors stem from a female donor with multiple sclerosis, enrolled in a pregnancy study. Both conserved end residues are part of each CDR3. A D gene is named only where the DNA matches it firmly. Clone size is given for some rows only: seen once, a few or many times, or a class if the clone is expanded.

cdr3_aa cdr3_nt clone_size j_call d_call v_call
CASSMGLVYNEQFF TGTGCCAGTAGTATGGGACTAGTCTACAATGAGCAGTTCTTC NA TRBJ2-1 TRBD2 TRBV19
CSVEEIFRTGAYRTEAFF TGCAGCGTTGAAGAAATTTTTAGGACAGGGGCGTATAGGACTGAAGCTTTCTTT NA TRBJ1-1 TRBD1 TRBV29-1
CASSPLVSSSIYEQYF TGTGCCAGCTCACCATTAGTTTCGTCGTCAATCTACGAGCAGTACTTC NA TRBJ2-7 NA TRBV18
CASSAADRLKETQYF TGTGCCAGCAGCGCCGCGGACAGGTTGAAAGAGACCCAGTACTTC NA TRBJ2-5 TRBD1 TRBV13
CASAIGQGIYEQYF TGTGCCAGCGCCATTGGACAGGGGATCTACGAGCAGTACTTC NA TRBJ2-7 TRBD1 TRBV6-5
CASSRTGANTEAFF TGCGCCAGCAGCAGGACAGGGGCGAACACTGAAGCTTTCTTT NA TRBJ1-1 TRBD1 TRBV5-1
CAWRGRGGAKNIQYF TGTGCCTGGAGGGGAAGGGGAGGCGCCAAAAACATTCAGTACTTC NA TRBJ2-4 NA TRBV30
CASSQPGLHSNEQYF TGCGCCAGCAGCCAACCGGGACTCCACTCTAACGAGCAGTACTTC NA TRBJ2-7 NA TRBV4-1
CASSNRGTGNEKLFF TGTGCCAGTAGTAACCGCGGGACAGGGAATGAAAAACTGTTTTTT NA TRBJ1-4 TRBD1 TRBV19
CASSQDPLAGSKQFF TGCGCCAGCAGCCAAGATCCACTAGCGGGGTCCAAGCAGTTCTTC NA TRBJ2-1 TRBD2 TRBV4-3
CASSPGGPGTDTQYF TGTGCCAGCAGCCCCGGGGGGCCGGGCACAGATACGCAGTATTTT NA TRBJ2-3 NA TRBV7-2
CASSQTSGIGGANVLTF TGTGCCAGCAGTCAGACTAGCGGGATCGGTGGGGCCAACGTCCTGACTTTC once TRBJ2-6 TRBD2 TRBV28
CATGDSSYNEQFF TGTGCCACCGGGGACAGCTCCTACAATGAGCAGTTCTTC NA TRBJ2-1 TRBD1 TRBV6-1
CASSLARGSSYNEQFF TGCGCCAGCAGCTTGGCAAGGGGTAGCTCCTACAATGAGCAGTTCTTC NA TRBJ2-1 NA TRBV5-1
CASSQGQGADTQYF TGTGCCAGCAGTCAGGGACAGGGGGCAGATACGCAGTATTTT NA TRBJ2-3 TRBD1 TRBV6-1
CALTLRLAKNIQYF TGTGCCTTGACATTGCGTCTAGCCAAAAACATTCAGTACTTC few TRBJ2-4 NA TRBV30
CASSQDVAGVSPLHF TGTGCCAGCAGCCAAGACGTCGCAGGGGTTTCACCCCTCCACTTT NA TRBJ1-6 NA TRBV4-2
CASSIVRGFENQPQHF TGTGCCAGTAGTATAGTACGGGGGTTCGAGAATCAGCCCCAGCATTTT NA TRBJ1-5 NA TRBV19
CASRHLNTGPREAFF TGTGCCAGTAGACACTTAAACACAGGCCCGCGTGAAGCTTTCTTT NA TRBJ1-1 NA TRBV19
CASSTGTTYEQYF TGTGCCAGCAGCACCGGGACTACCTACGAGCAGTACTTC NA TRBJ2-7 TRBD2 TRBV7-9
CASSDSLAGGSSTDTQYF TGTGCCAGCAGTGACAGTCTAGCGGGGGGGTCTAGCACAGATACGCAGTATTTT NA TRBJ2-3 TRBD2 TRBV2
CASSLEQGAGEQFF TGTGCCAGCAGCTTAGAGCAGGGGGCTGGTGAGCAGTTCTTC NA TRBJ2-1 TRBD1 TRBV13
CASSLKGGASPLHF TGTGCCAGCAGCTTAAAAGGGGGCGCTTCACCCCTCCACTTT NA TRBJ1-6 TRBD1 TRBV7-3
CASSLVPDNEQFF TGCGCCAGCAGCTTGGTTCCGGACAATGAGCAGTTCTTC NA TRBJ2-1 NA TRBV5-1
CASSLSEGDSNTGELFF TGTGCCAGCAGTTTATCAGAGGGGGACAGCAACACCGGGGAGCTGTTTTTT NA TRBJ2-2 TRBD1 TRBV27
CASSTGTGGGNSPLHF TGTGCCAGCAGCACTGGGACAGGGGGCGGGAATTCACCCCTCCACTTT NA TRBJ1-6 TRBD1 TRBV5-5
CASSQAPRRELFF TGTGCCAGCAGCCAAGCTCCCAGGAGGGAGCTGTTTTTT NA TRBJ2-2 NA TRBV4-2
CASSTGQGNTEAFF TGTGCCAGCAGCACGGGACAGGGAAACACTGAAGCTTTCTTT NA TRBJ1-1 TRBD1 TRBV5-6
CASSIDYGREAFF TGTGCCAGTAGTATAGATTATGGGCGAGAAGCTTTCTTT NA TRBJ1-1 NA TRBV19
CASSLQGNTGELFF TGTGCCAGCAGTCTCCAGGGAAACACCGGGGAGCTGTTTTTT NA TRBJ2-2 NA TRBV6-5
CASSSGGASGRNEQFF TGTGCCAGCAGCTCTGGGGGGGCTAGCGGGAGAAATGAGCAGTTCTTC once TRBJ2-1 TRBD2 TRBV7-2
CASSGGQGAEQFF TGTGCCAGCAGCGGGGGACAGGGGGCTGAGCAGTTCTTC once TRBJ2-1 TRBD1 TRBV7-7
CASSLAPSGAYEQYF TGTGCCAGCAGCTTGGCCCCTAGCGGGGCCTACGAGCAGTACTTC NA TRBJ2-7 TRBD2 TRBV5-4
CASSLRGQGTLDYEQYF TGTGCCAGCAGTTTAAGGGGACAGGGTACTTTGGACTACGAGCAGTACTTC NA TRBJ2-7 TRBD1 TRBV27
CASSYGGLTYEQYF TGTGCCAGCAGTTACGGCGGGTTAACCTACGAGCAGTACTTC NA TRBJ2-7 NA TRBV27
CASSYPQDTGELFF TGTGCCAGCAGTTACCCACAGGACACCGGGGAGCTGTTTTTT once TRBJ2-2 NA TRBV25-1
CASSYSPSGLTGELFF TGTGCCAGCAGTTACTCTCCTAGCGGGCTCACCGGGGAGCTGTTTTTT NA TRBJ2-2 TRBD2 TRBV6-5
CASSVPGQGVTEAFF TGTGCCAGCAGCGTCCCGGGACAGGGGGTGACTGAAGCTTTCTTT NA TRBJ1-1 TRBD1 TRBV7-9
CASSSRTSGGSYNEQFF TGTGCCAGCAGCTCCAGAACTAGCGGGGGGTCCTACAATGAGCAGTTCTTC NA TRBJ2-1 TRBD2 TRBV5-4
CASSTGVATGELFF TGTGCCAGCAGTACAGGGGTCGCCACCGGGGAGCTGTTTTTT NA TRBJ2-2 TRBD1 TRBV6-5
CAISESWGWDRVMNTEAFF TGTGCCATCAGTGAGTCGTGGGGTTGGGACAGGGTAATGAACACTGAAGCTTTCTTT NA TRBJ1-1 TRBD1 TRBV10-3
CASSYRVPYQPQHF TGTGCCAGCAGTTACCGGGTACCTTATCAGCCCCAGCATTTT NA TRBJ1-5 NA TRBV6-6
CASSENRGLRGYTF TGTGCCAGCAGTGAAAACAGGGGGCTACGAGGCTACACCTTC once TRBJ1-2 TRBD1 TRBV6-1
CASREPPPGTDTQYF TGTGCCAGCAGAGAGCCCCCCCCGGGCACAGATACGCAGTATTTT NA TRBJ2-3 NA TRBV21-1
CASSVVDRNNSPLHF TGTGCCAGCAGCGTAGTAGACAGGAATAATTCACCCCTCCACTTT NA TRBJ1-6 NA TRBV9
CSVAQGPNYGYTF TGCAGCGTTGCCCAGGGGCCCAACTATGGCTACACCTTC NA TRBJ1-2 NA TRBV29-1
CASSEVRGSGNTEAFF TGTGCCAGCAGTGAAGTTAGAGGGTCCGGAAACACTGAAGCTTTCTTT NA TRBJ1-1 NA TRBV6-1
CASTKQGSRGTEAFF TGCGCCAGCACTAAGCAGGGGTCACGGGGAACTGAAGCTTTCTTT once TRBJ1-1 NA TRBV4-1